This T cell receptor (beta chain) appears in the sequencing data of a study of tumor-infiltrating lymphocytes in oesophageal squamous cell carcinoma. Via MiXCR, TCRdb re-called the PCR reads, giving one row per CDR3 protein. The data show some 22,000 distinct CDR3 sequences, with 36% seen just once and around 10% held by the top ten. This clonotype is categorized as medium-sized. The V end lost 4 bases, the J end lost 2 bases, and 12 bases lay between the germline ends. The length of the CDR3 is 14 residues. CDR1 is SGHRS and CDR2 is YFSETQ in the germline V gene. The clonotype comes from a male donor with esophageal squamous cell carcinoma. V usage is TRBV5-1 and J usage is TRBJ1-1; D is ambiguous. Sequenced sample: esophageal tumor tissue. The CDR3 region has the DNA TGCGCCAGCAGCCGCCCGGGGTCAAACACTGAAGCTTTCTTT. Translated, it gives CASSRPGSNTEAFF. Full variable domain (outside the CDR3, taken from reference TRBV5-1 and TRBJ1-1): KAGVTQTPRYLIKTRGQQVTLSCSPISGHRSVSWYQQTPGQGLQFLFEYFSETQRNKGNFPGRFSGRQFSNSRSEMNVSTLELGDSALYLCASSRPGSNTEAFFGQGTRLTVV.